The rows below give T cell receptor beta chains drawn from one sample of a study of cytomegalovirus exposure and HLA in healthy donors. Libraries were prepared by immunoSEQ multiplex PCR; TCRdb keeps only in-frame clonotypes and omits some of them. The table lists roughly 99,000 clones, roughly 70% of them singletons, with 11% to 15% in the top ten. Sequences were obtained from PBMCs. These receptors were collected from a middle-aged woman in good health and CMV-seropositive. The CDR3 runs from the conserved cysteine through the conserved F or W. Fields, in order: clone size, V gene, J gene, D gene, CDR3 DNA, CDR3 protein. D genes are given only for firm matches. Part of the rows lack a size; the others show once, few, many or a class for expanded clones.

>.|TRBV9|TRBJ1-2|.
TGTGCCAGCAGCGTTGGAGAGGGTGCTAACTATGGCTACACCTTC
CASSVGEGANYGYTF
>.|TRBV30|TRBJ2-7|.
TGTGCCTGGAGTGTAGGGGGGGGCGCCCACGAGCAGTACTTC
CAWSVGGGAHEQYF
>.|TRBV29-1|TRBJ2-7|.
TGCAGCGTTGAACCCCGGGGAACCTACGAGCAGTACTTC
CSVEPRGTYEQYF
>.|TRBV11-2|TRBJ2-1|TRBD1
TGTGCCAGCAGCTTAGCCGCGACAGGGGGGCATGAGCAGTTCTTC
CASSLAATGGHEQFF
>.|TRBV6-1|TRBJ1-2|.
TGTGCCAGCAGTGAAAGACGGGAGAGCTATGGCTACACCTTC
CASSERRESYGYTF
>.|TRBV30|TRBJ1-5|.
TGTGCCTGGAGTGCGGGGAGTAGAGGTAGCAATCAGCCCCAGCATTTT
CAWSAGSRGSNQPQHF
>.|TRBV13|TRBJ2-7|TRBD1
TGTGCCAGCAGACTTAGGGACAGCTCCTACGAGCAGTACTTC
CASRLRDSSYEQYF
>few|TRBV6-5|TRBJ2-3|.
TGTGCCACCATGGCTCGCGGCACCGTAAATACGCAGTATTTT
CATMARGTVNTQYF
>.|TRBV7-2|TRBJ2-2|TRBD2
TGTGCCAGCAGCTTAGTGACTAGCGTAAGGAACACCGGGGAGCTGTTTTTT
CASSLVTSVRNTGELFF
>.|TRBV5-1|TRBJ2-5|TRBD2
TGCGCCAGCAGCTTCGGACGTAGCGGGGAGACCCAGTACTTC
CASSFGRSGETQYF
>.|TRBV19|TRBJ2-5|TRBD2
TGTGCCAGTAGCAAAGGAGGTAGCGGGTTCCAAGAGACCCAGTACTTC
CASSKGGSGFQETQYF
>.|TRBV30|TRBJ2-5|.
TGTGCCTGGAGTGTTGGAGGGGAGACCCAGTACTTC
CAWSVGGETQYF
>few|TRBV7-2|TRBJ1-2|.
TGTGCCAGCATTCGAGCGGGGGAGATCTATGGCTACACCTTC
CASIRAGEIYGYTF
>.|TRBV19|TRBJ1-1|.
TGTGCCAGTTCAGCGGGACGGAGGATGAACACTGAAGCTTTCTTT
CASSAGRRMNTEAFF
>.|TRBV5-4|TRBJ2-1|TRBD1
TGTGCCAGCAGCGAGGGACAGGGGCTTATCAATGAGCAGTTCTTC
CASSEGQGLINEQFF
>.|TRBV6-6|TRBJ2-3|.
TGTGCCAGCTCCGAGGAGGGAAAATCAGATACGCAGTATTTT
CASSEEGKSDTQYF
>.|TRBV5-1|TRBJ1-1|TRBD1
TGCGCCAGCAGCTCAAGGACAGGGGGATCTGAAGCTTTCTTT
CASSSRTGGSEAFF
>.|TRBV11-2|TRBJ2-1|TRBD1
TGTGCCAGCAGCTTCGGACAGGGATCCTACAATGAGCAGTTCTTC
CASSFGQGSYNEQFF
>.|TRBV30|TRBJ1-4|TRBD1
TGTGCCTGGAGTACAGGGGTTAGTGAAAAACTGTTTTTT
CAWSTGVSEKLFF
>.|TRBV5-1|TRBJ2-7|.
TGCGCCAGCAGCTCCGGGACACGCGAGCAGTACTTC
CASSSGTREQYF
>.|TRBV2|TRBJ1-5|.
TGTGCCAGCAGTGTTCAGGGATCCTATCAGCCCCAGCATTTT
CASSVQGSYQPQHF
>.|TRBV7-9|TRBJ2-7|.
TGTGCCAGCAGCTTAGCACAGGGTAGGGAGCAGTACTTC
CASSLAQGREQYF
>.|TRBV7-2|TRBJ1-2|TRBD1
TGTGCCAGCAGCGCCCGGAGGGGGCAAGGCTATGGCTACACCTTC
CASSARRGQGYGYTF
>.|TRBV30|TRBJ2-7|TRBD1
TGTGCCTGGACGACAGGGGGCCACGAGCAGTACTTC
CAWTTGGHEQYF
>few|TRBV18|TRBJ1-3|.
TGTGCCAGCTCACCCGCCAGGGCCCTCTCTGGAAACACCATATATTTT
CASSPARALSGNTIYF
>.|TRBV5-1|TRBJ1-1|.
TGCGCCAGCAGCCCACGGTCCAGGGTGAACACTGAAGCTTTCTTT
CASSPRSRVNTEAFF
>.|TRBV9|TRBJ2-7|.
TGTGCCAGCAGCGTAGGCGATTACGAGCAGTACTTC
CASSVGDYEQYF
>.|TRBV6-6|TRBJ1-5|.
TGTGCCAGCATAAGGGGCCAGGGAAATCAGCCCCAGCATTTT
CASIRGQGNQPQHF
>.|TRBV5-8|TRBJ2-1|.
TGTGCCAGCAGCTCCGAAGACCGGAGGGGATCTGAGCAGTTCTTC
CASSSEDRRGSEQFF
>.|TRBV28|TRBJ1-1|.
TGTGCCAGCAGAAAGCTAGGGCGGGGATCTAACACTGAAGCTTTCTTT
CASRKLGRGSNTEAFF
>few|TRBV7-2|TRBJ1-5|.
TGTGCCAGCAGCTTAGCGTATGATCAGCCCCAGCATTTT
CASSLAYDQPQHF
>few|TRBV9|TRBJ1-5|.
TGTGCCAGCAGCGTAGCCGGAGATAGCAATCAGCCCCAGCATTTT
CASSVAGDSNQPQHF
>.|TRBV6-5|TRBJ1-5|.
TGTGCCAGCAGTTACAGATCGGGACAGCCCCAGCATTTT
CASSYRSGQPQHF
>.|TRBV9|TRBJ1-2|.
TGTGCCAGCAGCTCCTGGGCCAGAAATGACTATGGCTACACCTTC
CASSSWARNDYGYTF
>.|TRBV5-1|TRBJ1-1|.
TGCGCCAGCAGCTACACCGGGGAATTGGCTGAAGCTTTCTTT
CASSYTGELAEAFF
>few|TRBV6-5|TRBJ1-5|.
TGTGCCAGCAGTATTACAGGGACTCAGCCCCAGCATTTT
CASSITGTQPQHF
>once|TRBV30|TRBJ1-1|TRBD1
TGTGCCTGGAGTGGACAGGGGGGTACTGAAGCTTTCTTT
CAWSGQGGTEAFF
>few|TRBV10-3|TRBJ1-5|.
TGTGCCATCAGTGAGTCGAGCGCAGAGCCGACTTTCTATAGCAATCAGCCCCAGCATTTT
CAISESSAEPTFYSNQPQHF
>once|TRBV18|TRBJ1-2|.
TGTGCCAGCTCACCACCGGAGGGAACCTCCTCCTACACCTTC
CASSPPEGTSSYTF
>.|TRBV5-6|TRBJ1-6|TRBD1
TGTGCCAGCAGCTTGGAACTGGGACAGGGTGGCTCACCCCTCCACTTT
CASSLELGQGGSPLHF
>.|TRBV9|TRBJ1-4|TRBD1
TGTGCCAGCAGCGGCGGGACAGGATCTGAAAAACTGTTTTTT
CASSGGTGSEKLFF
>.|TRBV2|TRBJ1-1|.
TGTGCCAGCAGTGTTGATGGAGGGAACACTGAAGCTTTCTTT
CASSVDGGNTEAFF
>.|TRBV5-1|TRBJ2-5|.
TGCGCCAGCAGCTTGCGGGGTAAGGGCATAGAGACCCAGTACTTC
CASSLRGKGIETQYF
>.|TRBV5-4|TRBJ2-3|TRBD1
TGTGCCAGCAGCCCCGACAGGGCAGTTGCAGATACGCAGTATTTT
CASSPDRAVADTQYF
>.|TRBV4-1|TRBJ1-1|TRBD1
TGCGCCAGCAGCCGAGAAAGCGACAGGGGGGCCACTGAAGCTTTCTTT
CASSRESDRGATEAFF
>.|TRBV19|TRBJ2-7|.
TGTGCCAGTAGTATCCGGAGACCTCAGTACGAGCAGTACTTC
CASSIRRPQYEQYF
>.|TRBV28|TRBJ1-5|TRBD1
TGTGCCAGCAGACAGGGGGTCTCGGGGCCCCAGCATTTT
CASRQGVSGPQHF
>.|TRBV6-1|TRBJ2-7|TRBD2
TGTGCCAGCAGTGAACGGTCTAGCGGGCCCTACTCCTACGAGCAGTACTTC
CASSERSSGPYSYEQYF
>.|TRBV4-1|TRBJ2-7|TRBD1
TGCGCCAGCAGCCAAGCCGGGACAGGATCCTACGAGCAGTACTTC
CASSQAGTGSYEQYF
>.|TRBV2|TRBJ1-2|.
TGTGCCAGCAGTGAGGTCGGAGGGAAGGAAGGCTACACCTTC
CASSEVGGKEGYTF
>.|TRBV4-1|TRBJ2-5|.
TGCGCCAGCAGCTCCCCGACTCCGATCGGAGAGACCCAGTACTTC
CASSSPTPIGETQYF
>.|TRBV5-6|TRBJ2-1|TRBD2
TGTGCCAGCACTGCGGGACTATTCAATGAGCAGTTCTTC
CASTAGLFNEQFF
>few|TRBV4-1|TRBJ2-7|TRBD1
TGCGCCAGCAGCCCGCGACAGGGGAATTACGAGCAGTACTTC
CASSPRQGNYEQYF
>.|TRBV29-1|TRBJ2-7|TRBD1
TGCAGCGTTGATGGGGGACAGGGGGATGATTACGAGCAGTACTTC
CSVDGGQGDDYEQYF
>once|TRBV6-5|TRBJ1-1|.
TGTGCCAGCTTTTCCGGCGGGCGAAACACTGAAGCTTTCTTT
CASFSGGRNTEAFF
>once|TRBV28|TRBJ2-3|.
TGTGCCAGCACCAAGTCAGGGTCAGATACGCAGTATTTT
CASTKSGSDTQYF